These 9 T cell receptor beta chains were sequenced from one sample in a study of T-cell reconstitution after alpha-beta-depleted transplantation in children. Using unique molecular identifiers, the investigators prepared the TCRbeta library. TCRdb itself ran the PCR reads through MiXCR, one entry per CDR3 protein. Of around 580,000 distinct CDR3 sequences listed, more than 20% were seen once; the top ten hold 36%. The sequences come from PBMCs, collected before TCRalphabeta/CD19-depleted stem cell transplant. The origin of the receptors is a boy less than two years old with Wiskott-Aldrich syndrome, due to receive a stem cell transplant.

The J gene is TRBJ2-5, the V gene TRBV30; no firm D call. The CDR3 is 13 amino acids. Germline-derived CDR1 and CDR2 are GTSNPN and SVGIG (reference sequence). The V gene lost 1 base and the J gene lost 1 base, with 7 bases spanning the gap. The CDR3 bases are TGTGCCTGGAGTGGCTTGGTCCAAGAGACCCAGTACTTC. Its translation: CAWSGLVQETQYF.

The rearrangement links TRBV6-1 to TRBJ1-1, with D unresolved. The V and J ends lost 7 bases and 7 bases respectively, with 10 bases between them. Per the germline V gene, CDR1 is MNHNS and CDR2 is SASEGT. The CDR3 is 11 amino acids. The CDR3 bases are TGTGCCAGCAAAGAGGCAGGTGAAGCTTTCTTT. Protein product: CASKEAGEAFF.

The chain recombines TRBV9 with TRBJ2-5; the D is unclear. Germline V gene sequence: CDR1 SGDLS, CDR2 YYNGEE. Trimming took 0 bases from V and 5 from J, leaving 8 bases between them. The CDR3 length is 13 residues. The CDR3 sequence: CASSVESYETQYF. In DNA form, the CDR3 reads TGTGCCAGCAGCGTAGAAAGCTACGAGACCCAGTACTTC.

The chain employs TRBV5-6 and TRBJ2-1; 9 nucleotides align to TRBD2. Trimming cost V 0 bases and J 5 bases; bases outside gene matches: 6. CDR3 length equals 16 residues. Germline V gives CDR1 SGHDT, CDR2 YYEEEE. The CDR3 sequence: CASSLESSGIHNEQFF. The CDR3 DNA is TGTGCCAGCAGCTTGGAGTCTAGCGGGATACACAATGAGCAGTTCTTC.

The sample holds one count of this clonotype. This sequence joins TRBV12-3 or TRBV12-4 and TRBJ2-7; TRBD1 matches at 9 bases. The V and J ends lost 6 bases and 5 bases, in that order; junction bases with no gene match: 5. CDR3 length equals 13 residues. CDR3 sequence (DNA): TGTGCCAGCAGGCCGGGGACAGGGAACGAGCAGTACTTC. Translating it yields CASRPGTGNEQYF.

A few counts support this clonotype. The rearrangement links TRBV5-1 to TRBJ2-7; D tentatively reads TRBD1 or TRBD2 (5 bases each). Germline values: CDR1 SGHRS, CDR2 YFSETQ. V was cut by 4 bases and J by 1 base, with 15 bases left in between. This CDR3 has 15 residues. In DNA form, the CDR3 reads TGCGCCAGCAGCCTGGGACCTGGGCCATCCTACGAGCAGTACTTC. This translates into CASSLGPGPSYEQYF.

The chain is built from TRBV19 and TRBJ2-5; 10 bases are shared with TRBD2. Germline trimming cut 4 bases from V and 6 bases from J; bases unmatched to any gene: 14. Germline values: CDR1 LNHDA, CDR2 SQIVND (reference sequence). The CDR3 loop spans 17 amino acids. The CDR3 spells CASSRNFLAGVGKTQYF. The DNA for the CDR3 is TGTGCCAGTAGTAGAAACTTTCTAGCGGGAGTCGGGAAGACCCAGTACTTC.

This sequence joins TRBV13 and TRBJ2-5, with D tentatively TRBD1 (5 bases). Germline CDR1 and CDR2: PRHDT and FYEKMQ (reference sequence). This CDR3 has 13 residues. The ends were cut back, 5 bases at V and 4 bases at J, with 11 bases in the middle. CDR3 nucleotide sequence: TGTGCCAGCAGCCGGACATTGAGAGAGACCCAGTACTTC. Translating it yields CASSRTLRETQYF.

This clonotype was observed a few times. The chain couples TRBV5-1 to TRBJ2-1, with TRBD2 matching over 9 bases. The CDR3 is 17 amino acids. The trim removed 4 bases at V and 1 base at J, leaving 9 bases unmatched. Germline CDR1 and CDR2: SGHRS and YFSETQ. The CDR3 loop reads CASSQSPSGTSYNEQFF. For the CDR3, the DNA is TGCGCCAGCAGCCAGTCTCCTAGCGGGACTTCCTACAATGAGCAGTTCTTC.